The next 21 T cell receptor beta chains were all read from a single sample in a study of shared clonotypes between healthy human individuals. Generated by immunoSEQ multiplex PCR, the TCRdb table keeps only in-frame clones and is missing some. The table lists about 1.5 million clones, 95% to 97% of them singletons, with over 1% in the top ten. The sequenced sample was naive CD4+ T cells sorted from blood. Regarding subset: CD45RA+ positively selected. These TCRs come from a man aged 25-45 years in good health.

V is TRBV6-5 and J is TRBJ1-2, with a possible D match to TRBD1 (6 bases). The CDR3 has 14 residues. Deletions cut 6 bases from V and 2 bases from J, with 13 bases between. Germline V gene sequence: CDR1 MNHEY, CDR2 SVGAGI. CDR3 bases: TGTGCCAGCAGCTTAGAAAGGGGGAACTATGGCTACACCTTC. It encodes CASSLERGNYGYTF.

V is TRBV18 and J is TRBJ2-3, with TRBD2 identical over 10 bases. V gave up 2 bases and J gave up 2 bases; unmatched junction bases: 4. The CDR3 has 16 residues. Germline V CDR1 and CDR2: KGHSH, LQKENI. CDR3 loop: CASSPKLAGYTDTQYF. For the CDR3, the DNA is TGTGCCAGCTCACCAAAACTAGCGGGATACACAGATACGCAGTATTTT.

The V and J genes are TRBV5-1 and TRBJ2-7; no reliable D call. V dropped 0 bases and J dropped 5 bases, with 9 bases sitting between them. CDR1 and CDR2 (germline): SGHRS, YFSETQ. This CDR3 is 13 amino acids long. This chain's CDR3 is CASSLALTNEQYF. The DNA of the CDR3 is TGCGCCAGCAGCTTGGCCCTAACGAACGAGCAGTACTTC.

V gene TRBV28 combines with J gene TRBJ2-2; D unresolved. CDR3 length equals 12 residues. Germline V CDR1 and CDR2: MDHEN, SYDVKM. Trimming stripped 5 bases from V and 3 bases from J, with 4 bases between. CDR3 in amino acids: CASSTYTGELFF. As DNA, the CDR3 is TGTGCCAGCAGTACTTACACCGGGGAGCTGTTTTTT.

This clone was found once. CDR3 amino acids: CASGRTGQGREPQHF. CDR3 nucleotides: TGTGCCAGCGGACGCACAGGGCAAGGGCGAGAGCCCCAGCATTTT. The V call is TRBV28, the J call TRBJ1-5; a possible D gene is TRBD1 (6 bases). CDR3 size: 15 residues. The germline gives CDR1 MDHEN, CDR2 SYDVKM. V lost 8 bases and J lost 8, with 22 bases in between.

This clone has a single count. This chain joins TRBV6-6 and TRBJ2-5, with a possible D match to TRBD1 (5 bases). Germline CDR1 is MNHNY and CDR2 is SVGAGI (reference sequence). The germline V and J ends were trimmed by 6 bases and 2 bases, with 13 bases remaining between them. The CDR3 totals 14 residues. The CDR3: CASSGHPRQETQYF. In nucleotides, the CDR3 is TGTGCCAGCAGCGGACACCCACGACAAGAGACCCAGTACTTC.

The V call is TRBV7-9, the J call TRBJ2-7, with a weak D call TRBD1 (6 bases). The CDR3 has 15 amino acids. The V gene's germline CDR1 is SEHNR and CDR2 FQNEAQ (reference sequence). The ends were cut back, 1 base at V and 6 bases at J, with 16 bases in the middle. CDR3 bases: TGTGCCAGCAGCTTAGTAGGACAGCGGTCCGTCGAGCAGTACTTC. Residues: CASSLVGQRSVEQYF.

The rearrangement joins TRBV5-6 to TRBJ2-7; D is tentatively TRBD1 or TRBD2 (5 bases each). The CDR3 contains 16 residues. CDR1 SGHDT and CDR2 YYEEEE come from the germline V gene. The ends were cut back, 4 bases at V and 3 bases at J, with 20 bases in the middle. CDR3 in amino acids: CASSRGGTAGRYEQYF. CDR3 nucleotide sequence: TGTGCCAGCAGCCGTGGGGGAACAGCAGGACGCTACGAGCAGTACTTC.

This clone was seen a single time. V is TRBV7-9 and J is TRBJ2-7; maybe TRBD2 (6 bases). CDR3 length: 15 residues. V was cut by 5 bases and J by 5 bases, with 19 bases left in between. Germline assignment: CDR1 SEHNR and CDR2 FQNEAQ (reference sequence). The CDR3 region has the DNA TGTGCCAGCAGCCCCAGCATGAGCGGAGGGAACGAGCAGTACTTC. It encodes CASSPSMSGGNEQYF.

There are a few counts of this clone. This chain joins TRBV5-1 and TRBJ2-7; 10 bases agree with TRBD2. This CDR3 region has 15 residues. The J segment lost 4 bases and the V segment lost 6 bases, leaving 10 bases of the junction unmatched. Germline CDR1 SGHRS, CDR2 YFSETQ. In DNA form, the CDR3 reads TGCGCCAGCAACCCGGGTAGCGGGAGGTCGTACGAGCAGTACTTC. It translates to CASNPGSGRSYEQYF. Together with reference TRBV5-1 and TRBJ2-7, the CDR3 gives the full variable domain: KAGVTQTPRYLIKTRGQQVTLSCSPISGHRSVSWYQQTPGQGLQFLFEYFSETQRNKGNFPGRFSGRQFSNSRSEMNVSTLELGDSALYLCASNPGSGRSYEQYFGPGTRLTVT.

CDR3 residues: CASSFFGVVGGTDTQYF. In DNA form, the CDR3 reads TGTGCCAGCAGCTTTTTCGGGGTCGTCGGGGGCACAGATACGCAGTATTTT. This rearrangement joins TRBV5-6 to TRBJ2-3; a weak D match, TRBD2 (5 bases). This CDR3 contains 17 residues. V lost 2 bases and J 1 base, leaving 17 bases between the germline ends. From germline, CDR1 is SGHDT and CDR2 YYEEEE.

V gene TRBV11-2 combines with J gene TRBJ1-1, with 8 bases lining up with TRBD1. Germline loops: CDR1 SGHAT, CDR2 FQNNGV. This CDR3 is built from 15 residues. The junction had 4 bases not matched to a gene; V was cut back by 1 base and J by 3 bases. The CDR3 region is CASSLVQGAYTEAFF. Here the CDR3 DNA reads TGTGCCAGCAGCTTAGTGCAGGGGGCGTACACTGAAGCTTTCTTT.

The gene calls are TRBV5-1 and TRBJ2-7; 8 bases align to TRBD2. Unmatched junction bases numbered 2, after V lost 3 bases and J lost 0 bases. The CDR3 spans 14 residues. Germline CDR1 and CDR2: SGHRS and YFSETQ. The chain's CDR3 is CASSSTSVSYEQYF. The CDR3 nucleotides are TGCGCCAGCAGCTCGACTAGCGTCTCCTACGAGCAGTACTTC. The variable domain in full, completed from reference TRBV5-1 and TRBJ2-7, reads KAGVTQTPRYLIKTRGQQVTLSCSPISGHRSVSWYQQTPGQGLQFLFEYFSETQRNKGNFPGRFSGRQFSNSRSEMNVSTLELGDSALYLCASSSTSVSYEQYFGPGTRLTVT.

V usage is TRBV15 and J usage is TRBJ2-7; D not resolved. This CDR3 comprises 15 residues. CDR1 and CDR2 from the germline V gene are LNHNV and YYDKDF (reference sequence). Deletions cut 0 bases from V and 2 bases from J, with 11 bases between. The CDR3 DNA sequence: TGTGCCACCAGCAGAGATACGGGCAGAGCCTACGAGCAGTACTTC. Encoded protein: CATSRDTGRAYEQYF.

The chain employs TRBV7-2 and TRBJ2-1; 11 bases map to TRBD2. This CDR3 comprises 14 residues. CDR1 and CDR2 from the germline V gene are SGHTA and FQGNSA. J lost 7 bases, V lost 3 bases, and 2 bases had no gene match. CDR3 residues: CASSLGLAANEQFF. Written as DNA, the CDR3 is TGTGCCAGCAGCTTGGGACTAGCGGCAAATGAGCAGTTCTTC.

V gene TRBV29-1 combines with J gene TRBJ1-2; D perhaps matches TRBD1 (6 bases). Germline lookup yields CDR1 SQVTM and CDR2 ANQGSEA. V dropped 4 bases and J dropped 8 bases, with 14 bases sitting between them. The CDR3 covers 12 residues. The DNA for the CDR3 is TGCAGCGTTGGCACAGGGATAGAAGGCTACACCTTC. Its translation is CSVGTGIEGYTF.

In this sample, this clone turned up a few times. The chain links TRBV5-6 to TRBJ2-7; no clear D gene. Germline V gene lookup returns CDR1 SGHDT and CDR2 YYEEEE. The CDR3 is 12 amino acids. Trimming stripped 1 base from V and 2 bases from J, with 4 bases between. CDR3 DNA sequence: TGTGCCAGCAGCTTGCGGGCCTACGAGCAGTACTTC. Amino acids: CASSLRAYEQYF.

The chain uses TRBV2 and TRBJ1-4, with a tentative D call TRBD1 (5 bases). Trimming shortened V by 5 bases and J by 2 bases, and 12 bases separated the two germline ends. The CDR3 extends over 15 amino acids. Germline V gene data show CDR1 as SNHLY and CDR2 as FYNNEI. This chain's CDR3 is CASSLYGATNEKLFF. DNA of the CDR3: TGTGCCAGCAGTCTCTATGGGGCCACTAATGAAAAACTGTTTTTT.

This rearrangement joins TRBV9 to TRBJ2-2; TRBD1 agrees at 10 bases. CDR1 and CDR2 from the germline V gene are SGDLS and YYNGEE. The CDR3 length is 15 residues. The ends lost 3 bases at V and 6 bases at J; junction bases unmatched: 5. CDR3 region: CASSARQGAAGELFF. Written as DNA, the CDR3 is TGTGCCAGCAGCGCCCGACAGGGGGCGGCCGGGGAGCTGTTTTTT.

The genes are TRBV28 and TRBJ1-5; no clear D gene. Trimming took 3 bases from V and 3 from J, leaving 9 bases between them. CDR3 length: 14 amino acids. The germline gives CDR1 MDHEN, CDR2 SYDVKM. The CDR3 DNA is TGTGCCAGCAGTTTTCGGCCTCCCAATCAGCCCCAGCATTTT. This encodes CASSFRPPNQPQHF.

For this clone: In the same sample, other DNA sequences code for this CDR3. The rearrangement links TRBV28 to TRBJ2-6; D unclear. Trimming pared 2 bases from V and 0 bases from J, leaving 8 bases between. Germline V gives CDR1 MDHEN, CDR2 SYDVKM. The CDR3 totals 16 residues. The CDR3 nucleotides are TGTGCCAGCAGTTTAATTAGGGTCTCTGGGGCCAACGTCCTGACTTTC. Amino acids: CASSLIRVSGANVLTF.